A few counts support the clone carrying this T cell receptor (beta chain). What it recognizes is unknown. Treatment meaning: oral pan-JAK inhibitor, 5-10 mg twice daily. It was cDNA, reverse transcribed from extracted RNA, that served as the sequencing template. Only in-frame clones appear in the TCRdb table, and some are missing; sequencing was by immunoSEQ multiplex PCR. The sample yields some 190,000 clones, just over 65% seen once. The data are from a study of CD8+ T cells in alopecia areata. Regarding the study as a whole: Normal skin's resident alphabeta T cells are also sequenced in scalp samples.

In germline, CDR1 is SGHDN, CDR2 FVKESK. This CDR3 has 13 residues. Trimming left V 0 bases short and J 10 bases short, with 12 bases between. The specimen was CD4+ T cells sorted from blood, collected at week 44, from a patient treated with tofacitinib. The chain carries TRBV14 and TRBJ1-2; D remains ambiguous. The TCR sequence derives from a human donor with alopecia areata. DNA of the CDR3: TGTGCCAGCAGCCAAGATCTAGGGCCGCCCTACACCTTC. Translated: CASSQDLGPPYTF.